This T cell receptor (beta chain) was recorded in a study of T cells after posttransplantation cyclophosphamide. V was shortened by 3 bases and J by 0 bases, with 16 bases between the two germline ends. Germline V gives CDR1 SGHNT, CDR2 YYREEE (reference sequence). The CDR3 is made up of 16 amino acids. The table came from immunoSEQ multiplex PCR; TCRdb's copy has only in-frame clones and leaves some out. The sample consists of about 28,000 clones, around 86% of them appearing once. The sample was PBMCs. The chain couples TRBV5-4 to TRBJ2-7; no firm D call. The receptor comes from a man in his fifties or sixties. CDR3 sequence: CASSSPIGEVSYEQYF. DNA of the CDR3: TGTGCCAGCAGCTCTCCGATAGGCGAGGTCTCCTACGAGCAGTACTTC.